This T cell receptor beta chain originates from a study of T-cell reconstitution after alpha-beta-depleted transplantation in children. With regard to this clonotype: What it binds is not known. A much larger clonotype is one base distant, so this may be a read error.

During its preparation, the TCRbeta library received unique molecular identifiers. MiXCR was run by TCRdb on the PCR reads, yielding one entry per CDR3 protein. Among fewer than 550,000 distinct CDR3 sequences listed, 9.5% to 12% were seen once. With 3 bases clipped from V and 4 bases from J, the junction kept 7 bases outside the gene matches. The CDR3 totals 15 residues. CDR1 is MDHEN and CDR2 is SYDVKM in the germline V gene. Study results and limitations: The study reportedly traced alpha-beta T cells about two months after transplant to several hundred expanded graft clones. Most T-cell counts and diversity one year after the transplant came from T cells that were newly produced.

The receptor's source is a female patient aged 2-10 years who had a stem cell transplant for aplastic anemia, so the T cells may come from the graft donor. The chain joins TRBV28 to TRBJ2-5, with TRBD2 matching 8 bases. The source material was PBMCs, mostly from graft donor cells, sampled 180 days after TCRalphabeta/CD19-depleted stem cell transplant. This CDR3 reads CASSFGTGLGETQYF. The DNA of the CDR3 is TGTGCCAGCAGTTTTGGAACGGGACTAGGAGAGACCCAGTACTTC.